This section outlines one T cell receptor (beta chain) sequence together with its context. These data are taken from a study of blood T cell repertoires in COVID-19. Measured with immunoSEQ multiplex PCR; TCRdb has only the in-frame clones, and not every one. The repertoire has about 350,000 clones, more than 85% of them found once; the top ten carry just under 3%. The germline V and J ends were trimmed by 9 bases and 1 base, with 6 bases remaining between them. The CDR3 spans 11 residues. The clonotype comes from a woman aged 25 to 45 who had recovered from COVID-19. The sequencing sample was made of PBMCs or T cells enriched from blood (not recorded which). The rearrangement links TRBV12-3 or TRBV12-4 to TRBJ1-1; D ambiguous. As DNA, the CDR3 is TGTGCCAGTACAAGGAACACTGAAGCTTTCTTT. Amino acids: CASTRNTEAFF.